This T cell receptor beta chain originates from a study of blood T cell repertoires in COVID-19. At the level of the study: Researchers got acute and convalescent COVID-19 samples from the United States, Italy and Spain. Sources were T cells, B-cell-depleted T cells, or PBMCs; the material itself was cDNA or gDNA.

The authors' processing: Estimates of nucleated cell counts were drawn from the amplification of reference gene primers. Sequencing used immunoSEQ multiplex PCR; TCRdb keeps in-frame clones, though not all of them. From that table come the V and J calls and clone size; the DNA was used to work out D and trimming. The data contain fewer than 450,000 clones, about 93% of them singletons. CDR1 is DFQATT, CDR2 SNEGSKA, per germline (reference sequence). Trimming removed 3 bases from V and 3 bases from J, with 13 bases in between. The CDR3 has 14 amino acids. Sequencing was performed on peripheral blood. The V and J genes are TRBV20-1 and TRBJ2-3; D gene ambiguous. This TCR derives from a woman aged 18-29 years who had recovered from COVID-19. The CDR3 DNA sequence: TGCAGTGCTAGTCGGGTATTGAGGACAGATACGCAGTATTTT. Translated, it gives CSASRVLRTDTQYF.